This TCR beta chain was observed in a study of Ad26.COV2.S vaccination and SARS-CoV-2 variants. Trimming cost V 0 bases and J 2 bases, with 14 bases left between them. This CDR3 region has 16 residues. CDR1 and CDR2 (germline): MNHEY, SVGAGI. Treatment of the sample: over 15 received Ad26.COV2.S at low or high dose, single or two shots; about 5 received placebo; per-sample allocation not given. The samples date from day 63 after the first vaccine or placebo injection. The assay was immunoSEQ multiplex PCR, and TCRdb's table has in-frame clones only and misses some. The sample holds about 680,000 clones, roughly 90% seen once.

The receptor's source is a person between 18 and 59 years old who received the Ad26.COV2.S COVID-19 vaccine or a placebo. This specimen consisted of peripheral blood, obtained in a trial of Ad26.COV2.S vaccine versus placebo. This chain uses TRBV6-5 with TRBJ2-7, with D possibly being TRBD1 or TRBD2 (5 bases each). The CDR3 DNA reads TGTGCCAGCAGTTACTCGCGTCTAGTGGGGGCCTACGAGCAGTACTTC. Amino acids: CASSYSRLVGAYEQYF.